These 31 T cell receptor beta chains came from one sample sequenced in a study of beta chain features in type 1 diabetes. Study outcomes and limitations: TCRB CDR3s from Type 1 diabetes patients were moderately but significantly shorter in all four CD4+ subsets.

Expressed TCRB transcripts got sequenced, as all isolated RNA was reverse transcribed. The method was immunoSEQ multiplex PCR; TCRdb's version includes in-frame clones alone and lacks a portion of them. The repertoire holds around 130,000 clones, with around 8.8% as singletons. Which antigens these TCRs recognize remains unknown. The sequencing input was central memory CD4+ T cells from blood. These receptors were taken from a young man with type 1 diabetes.

The V call is TRBV5-4, the J call TRBJ1-2, with D maybe TRBD1 (6 bases). In germline, CDR1 is SGHNT, CDR2 YYREEE (reference sequence). The V end was cut by 3 bases, the J end by 4 bases, with 10 bases between. CDR3 length: 13 residues. The CDR3 sequence: CASSSGQLYGYTF. CDR3 DNA sequence: TGTGCCAGCAGCTCCGGACAGCTCTATGGCTACACCTTC.

This clone appeared a few times. V usage is TRBV18 and J usage is TRBJ2-1, with TRBD2 matching 9 bases. Trimming cost V 0 bases and J 7 bases; bases outside gene matches: 4. Germline lookup yields CDR1 KGHSH and CDR2 LQKENI. The CDR3 loop spans 15 amino acids. The chain's CDR3 is CASSPPPSGANEQFF. The DNA for the CDR3 is TGTGCCAGCTCACCACCGCCTAGCGGGGCTAATGAGCAGTTCTTC.

This chain connects TRBV18 to TRBJ1-1; D is undetermined. V gave up 2 bases and J gave up 3 bases, with 7 bases separating them. Per the germline V gene, CDR1 is KGHSH and CDR2 is LQKENI. There are 13 residues in the CDR3. The chain's CDR3 is CASSPSVYTEAFF. The CDR3 region has the DNA TGTGCCAGCTCACCATCAGTATACACTGAAGCTTTCTTT.

This clone was observed a few times. This chain connects TRBV5-1 to TRBJ2-2, with no clear D. Per germline, CDR1 SGHRS and CDR2 YFSETQ. The CDR3 is 15 amino acids. V dropped 0 bases and J dropped 2 bases, with 8 bases sitting between them. This CDR3 reads CASSLGRGNTGELFF. CDR3 nucleotide sequence: TGCGCCAGCAGCTTGGGACGCGGCAACACCGGGGAGCTGTTTTTT.

This clone came up a few times. The CDR3 is CASSQSLTPARETQYF. The CDR3, as DNA: TGTGCCAGCAGCCAGTCCCTAACACCAGCGAGAGAGACCCAGTACTTC. The V and J genes are TRBV4-2 and TRBJ2-5; D call uncertain. Germline V CDR1 and CDR2: LGHNA, YNFKEQ. Trimming left V 3 bases short and J 4 bases short, with 18 bases between. The CDR3 has 16 residues.

The V and J genes are TRBV7-8 and TRBJ2-3; 9 bases match TRBD2. Losses at the gene ends were 1 base for V and 2 bases for J; bases not matched to a gene: 4. The CDR3 is made up of 16 amino acids. Germline-derived CDR1 and CDR2 are SGHVS and FQNEAQ. The CDR3 here is CASSLGLAEITDTQYF. In DNA form, the CDR3 reads TGTGCCAGCAGCTTAGGACTAGCGGAAATCACAGATACGCAGTATTTT.

The genes are TRBV6-1 and TRBJ2-1; TRBD2 aligns across 8 bases. This CDR3 region has 17 residues. From germline, CDR1 is MNHNS and CDR2 SASEGT. Trimming at V came to 4 bases and at J to 2 bases, leaving 10 bases not matched to a gene. For the CDR3, the DNA is TGTGCCAGCAGTGTCTTACCGGGACTAGGAGCCTACAATGAGCAGTTCTTC. Amino acid sequence: CASSVLPGLGAYNEQFF.

The chain employs TRBV20-1 and TRBJ1-4; D ambiguous. Germline CDR1 and CDR2: DFQATT and SNEGSKA (reference sequence). The CDR3 length is 10 residues. V was shortened by 6 bases and J by 6 bases, with 5 bases between the two germline ends. The CDR3: CSALDEKLFF. The DNA of the CDR3 is TGCAGTGCCTTAGATGAAAAACTGTTTTTT.

The chain links TRBV5-4 to TRBJ1-2; weak D call: TRBD1 (6 bases). The CDR3 covers 14 residues. Trimming shortened V by 3 bases and J by 2 bases, and 11 bases separated the two germline ends. Germline CDR1 reads SGHNT; CDR2 reads YYREEE (reference sequence). The CDR3 region is CASSSGQTNYGYTF. In DNA, the CDR3 is TGTGCCAGCAGCTCCGGACAGACAAACTATGGCTACACCTTC.

In its sample, this clone was seen a few times. The V and J genes are TRBV5-1 and TRBJ2-5; possible D gene TRBD1, 5 bases. Trimming cost V 0 bases and J 5 bases, with 14 bases left between them. The V gene's germline CDR1 is SGHRS and CDR2 YFSETQ. This CDR3 comprises 15 residues. The CDR3 protein is CASSLAVQASETQYF. The CDR3 DNA follows: TGCGCCAGCAGCTTGGCCGTACAGGCGTCCGAGACCCAGTACTTC.

This chain uses TRBV7-2 with TRBJ2-1, with 8 bases identical to TRBD2. V trimming: 0 bases; J trimming: 8 bases; junction bases outside the gene matches: 12. Germline assignment: CDR1 SGHTA and CDR2 FQGNSA. The length of the CDR3 is 17 residues. The chain's CDR3 is CASSLAVTGGGQYEQFF. For the CDR3, the DNA is TGTGCCAGCAGCTTAGCGGTTACGGGGGGGGGCCAATATGAGCAGTTCTTC.

This clone was counted between two and nine times. The V and J genes are TRBV4-2 and TRBJ2-2, with 8 bases lining up with TRBD1. J gave up 6 bases and V 8 bases, and 11 bases lay outside the gene matches. Germline V gives CDR1 LGHNA, CDR2 YNFKEQ. The length of the CDR3 is 15 residues. The CDR3 nucleotides read TGTGCCAGCGGGGTCGGACAGGGCAGTGCCGGGGAGCTGTTTTTT. Translating gives CASGVGQGSAGELFF.

The chain combines TRBV5-1 with TRBJ2-2; no reliable D call. CDR1 SGHRS and CDR2 YFSETQ come from the germline V gene. This CDR3 contains 14 residues. The germline V and J ends were trimmed by 0 bases and 4 bases, with 7 bases remaining between them. The CDR3 sequence: CASSLGAGTGELFF. The CDR3 DNA follows: TGCGCCAGCAGCTTGGGGGCAGGCACCGGGGAGCTGTTTTTT.

The V and J genes are TRBV5-4 and TRBJ1-4, with 8 bases lining up with TRBD1. Germline V lookup: CDR1 SGHNT, CDR2 YYREEE (reference sequence). This CDR3 contains 15 residues. V shed 4 bases and J 4 bases; nucleotides not matched to a gene: 6. CDR3 residues: CASSAGTGLNEKLFF. Here the CDR3 DNA reads TGTGCCAGCAGCGCAGGGACAGGTCTTAATGAAAAACTGTTTTTT. Full variable domain (remainder filled in from reference TRBV5-4 and TRBJ1-4): ETGVTQSPTHLIKTRGQQVTLRCSSQSGHNTVSWYQQALGQGPQFIFQYYREEENGRGNFPPRFSGLQFPNYSSELNVNALELDDSALYLCASSAGTGLNEKLFFGSGTQLSVL.

This clone was found a few times. The same CDR3 is also encoded by other DNA sequences in this sample. The V and J genes are TRBV18 and TRBJ2-1; 8 nucleotides agree with TRBD1. The CDR3 runs 15 residues. J lost 4 bases, V lost 2 bases, and 4 bases had no gene match. CDR1 KGHSH and CDR2 LQKENI come from the germline V gene. CDR3 sequence: CASSPGTGSYNEQFF. The DNA for the CDR3 is TGTGCCAGCTCACCAGGGACAGGAAGTTACAATGAGCAGTTCTTC.

The chain uses TRBV4-3 and TRBJ1-5; D is possibly TRBD1 (6 bases). V shed 4 bases and J shed 0 bases, with 10 bases lying between them. The CDR3 totals 15 residues. From germline, CDR1 is LGHNA and CDR2 YSLEER. The CDR3 here is CASSPHRDSNQPQHF. CDR3 nucleotides: TGCGCCAGCAGCCCACACAGGGATAGCAATCAGCCCCAGCATTTT.

This clone occurred a few times. The chain joins TRBV19 to TRBJ1-5; possible D gene TRBD1, 6 bases. Per germline, CDR1 LNHDA and CDR2 SQIVND (reference sequence). Trimming took off 2 bases at V and 5 bases at J, with 16 bases between the two ends. The CDR3 is made up of 16 amino acids. The CDR3 loop reads CASSIPPAGAYQPQHF. In DNA form, the CDR3 reads TGTGCCAGTAGTATACCTCCTGCGGGGGCCTATCAGCCCCAGCATTTT.

The sample holds a few counts of this clone. The chain couples TRBV23-1 to TRBJ2-5; D gene uncertain. The DNA end lines up better with TRBJ2-7; the J call may be wrong. TRBV23-1 is flagged as an ORF with uncertain function. The length of the CDR3 is 13 residues. The CDR3 region is CASSHRDTYEQYF. CDR3 in DNA: TGCGCCAGCAGTCATCGAGATACCTACGAGCAGTACTTC.

This clone has a handful of counts. The chain combines TRBV5-4 with TRBJ1-5; 10 nucleotides line up with TRBD1. Per germline, CDR1 SGHNT and CDR2 YYREEE (reference sequence). The V and J ends lost 4 bases and 5 bases, in that order; junction bases with no gene match: 6. This CDR3 region has 15 residues. The CDR3 DNA sequence: TGTGCCAGCAGCCTGACCGGACAGGGGGATCAGCCCCAGCATTTT. It encodes CASSLTGQGDQPQHF.

V is TRBV2 and J is TRBJ1-6; D might be TRBD1 (5 bases). The germline V gene has CDR1 SNHLY and CDR2 FYNNEI. Trimming cost V 2 bases and J 9 bases, with 8 bases left between them. The CDR3 totals 13 residues. The chain's CDR3 is CASSEQGSSPLHF. The DNA of the CDR3 is TGTGCCAGCAGTGAACAGGGAAGTTCACCCCTCCACTTT.

This clone has a handful of counts. The chain links TRBV7-2 to TRBJ1-4; 7 bases agree with TRBD1. There are 13 residues in the CDR3. Trimming at V came to 7 bases and at J to 5 bases, leaving 4 bases not matched to a gene. Germline V gene lookup returns CDR1 SGHTA and CDR2 FQGNSA. CDR3 in DNA: TGTGCCAGCACCGAGGGGGCGAATGAAAAACTGTTTTTT. It translates to CASTEGANEKLFF.

This rearrangement joins TRBV5-1 to TRBJ2-2; 9 bases fit TRBD1. V was pared by 2 bases and J by 5 bases, with 4 bases of the junction left unmatched. The CDR3 runs to 15 residues. Germline CDR1 and CDR2: SGHRS and YFSETQ. The CDR3 nucleotides read TGCGCCAGCAGCTTACGGACAGGGGTTACCGGGGAGCTGTTTTTT. This encodes CASSLRTGVTGELFF.

The J gene is TRBJ1-2, the V gene TRBV19; 8 positions agree with TRBD1. The CDR3 extends over 14 amino acids. V was pared by 3 bases and J by 5 bases, with 5 bases of the junction left unmatched. Germline V gene data show CDR1 as LNHDA and CDR2 as SQIVND (reference sequence). CDR3 nucleotides: TGTGCCAGTAGTATTGCCGGGACAGGATATGGCTACACCTTC. Translation: CASSIAGTGYGYTF.

In its sample, this clone was seen a few times. The chain links TRBV19 to TRBJ1-4, with unresolved D. The germline V gene encodes CDR1 LNHDA and CDR2 SQIVND (reference sequence). Trimming left V 5 bases short and J 5 bases short, with 9 bases between. This CDR3 contains 13 residues. In DNA form, the CDR3 reads TGTGCCAGTAGTGGGAGGAACAATGAAAAACTGTTTTTT. It translates to CASSGRNNEKLFF.

This clone was counted between two and nine times. The chain carries TRBV10-3 and TRBJ2-1, with D maybe TRBD2 (6 bases). Germline CDR1 reads ENHRY; CDR2 reads SYGVKD. This CDR3 comprises 14 residues. The ends were cut back, 8 bases at V and 6 bases at J, with 17 bases in the middle. The CDR3: CAIPRQRATNEQFF. CDR3 in DNA: TGTGCCATCCCCAGACAGCGGGCGACCAATGAGCAGTTCTTC.

This clone was counted at least ten times. This rearrangement joins TRBV4-3 to TRBJ2-5, with D perhaps matching TRBD1 (5 bases). From germline, CDR1 is LGHNA and CDR2 YSLEER. The CDR3 covers 15 residues. With 0 bases removed from V and 5 bases from J, the gap between germline ends came to 13 bases. The CDR3 loop reads CASSQEFKKGETQYF. The CDR3 DNA reads TGCGCCAGCAGCCAAGAGTTTAAAAAGGGGGAGACCCAGTACTTC.

The CDR3 loop reads CASSRRRDGAEAFF. The CDR3 nucleotides read TGTGCCAGTAGTAGACGGCGGGACGGCGCTGAAGCTTTCTTT. This chain links TRBV19 with TRBJ1-1, with a possible D match to TRBD1 (5 bases). V was shortened by 4 bases and J by 6 bases, with 15 bases between the two germline ends. Germline CDR1 is LNHDA and CDR2 is SQIVND (reference sequence). This CDR3 comprises 14 residues.

This clone was seen only a few times. The chain has TRBV9 and TRBJ2-7, with 7 bases fitting TRBD1. Germline CDR1 SGDLS, CDR2 YYNGEE. CDR3 length: 14 residues. After removal of 2 bases from V and 2 bases from J, the junction contained 4 bases not matched to a gene. The CDR3 DNA follows: TGTGCCAGCAGCGTTTCCGGGACAGCCTACGAGCAGTACTTC. This sequence encodes CASSVSGTAYEQYF. The full variable domain, in which reference TRBV9 and TRBJ2-7 provide the parts outside the CDR3, is DSGVTQTPKHLITATGQRVTLRCSPRSGDLSVYWYQQSLDQGLQFLIQYYNGEERAKGNILERFSAQQFPDLHSELNLSSLELGDSALYFCASSVSGTAYEQYFGPGTRLTVT.

The chain joins TRBV9 to TRBJ1-2; TRBD1 matches 7 bases. The CDR3 loop spans 14 amino acids. Germline CDR1 reads SGDLS; CDR2 reads YYNGEE. The V segment lost 3 bases and the J segment 4 bases; nucleotides outside the gene matches: 6. The DNA of the CDR3 is TGTGCCAGCAGCGATGGGGACAGACCCTATGGCTACACCTTC. Translation gives CASSDGDRPYGYTF.

This clone has just a few counts. This rearrangement joins TRBV5-1 to TRBJ1-1, with TRBD1 as a possible D gene (6 bases). V gave up 0 bases and J gave up 4 bases, with 13 bases separating them. This CDR3 spans 15 amino acids. CDR1 and CDR2 (germline): SGHRS, YFSETQ. CDR3 in amino acids: CASSLVEGEGTEAFF. In DNA, the CDR3 is TGCGCCAGCAGCTTGGTCGAGGGGGAGGGCACTGAAGCTTTCTTT.

This clone occurred many times. The chain has TRBV7-9 and TRBJ2-5; D is perhaps TRBD2 (5 bases). The CDR3 runs to 15 residues. V lost 2 bases and J 5 bases, leaving 15 bases between the germline ends. CDR1 is SEHNR, CDR2 FQNEAQ, per germline (reference sequence). The CDR3 bases are TGTGCCAGCAGCTTAAATTTGAGGGAATTGGAGACCCAGTACTTC. Protein product: CASSLNLRELETQYF.